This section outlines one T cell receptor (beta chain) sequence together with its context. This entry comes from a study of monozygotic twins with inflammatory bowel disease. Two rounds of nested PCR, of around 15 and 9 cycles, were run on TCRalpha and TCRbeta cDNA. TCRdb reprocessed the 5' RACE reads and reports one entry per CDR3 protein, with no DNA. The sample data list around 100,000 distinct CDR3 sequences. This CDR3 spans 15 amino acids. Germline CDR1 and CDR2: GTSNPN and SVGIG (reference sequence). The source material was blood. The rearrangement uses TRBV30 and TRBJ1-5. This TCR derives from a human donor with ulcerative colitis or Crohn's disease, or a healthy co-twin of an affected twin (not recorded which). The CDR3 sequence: CAWSDGGSSNQPQHF.